These T cell receptor beta chains were read from a single sample in a study of T cell responses to AZD1222 COVID-19 vaccine. The table came from immunoSEQ multiplex PCR; TCRdb's copy has only in-frame clones and leaves some out. The sample has 240,000 or so clones; 85% to 95% are singletons. The material was peripheral blood, obtained on day 0 of AZD1222 vaccination. The receptors were gathered from an adult in good health. The CDR3 runs from the conserved cysteine through the conserved F or W. Each record gives: D gene, J gene, clone size, V gene, CDR3 protein, CDR3 DNA. A D gene is named only where the DNA matches it firmly. Clone size is not always given. Where it is, it says once, few, many or a class for expanded clones.

>.|TRBJ2-1|.|TRBV6-2/TRBV6-3
CASSFRGEQFF
TGTGCCAGCAGTTTCCGGGGTGAGCAGTTCTTC
>.|TRBJ1-1|.|TRBV7-9
CASSLEGGVNTEAFF
TGTGCCAGCAGCTTAGAAGGTGGGGTGAACACTGAAGCTTTCTTT
>.|TRBJ1-5|.|TRBV27
CASSRRVAGPQHF
TGTGCCAGCAGCCGCAGGGTAGCAGGGCCCCAGCATTTT
>.|TRBJ2-2|.|TRBV28
CASSSEGNTGELFF
TGTGCCAGCAGTTCGGAGGGAAACACCGGGGAGCTGTTTTTT
>.|TRBJ2-6|.|TRBV5-1
CASSLGGADSGANVLTF
TGCGCCAGCAGCTTGGGCGGGGCGGACTCTGGGGCCAACGTCCTGACTTTC
>.|TRBJ2-7|.|TRBV3-1/TRBV3-2
CASSQRSYEQYF
TGTGCCAGCAGCCAACGGAGTTACGAGCAGTACTTC
>.|TRBJ2-7|.|TRBV28
CASRTRELSPYEQYF
TGTGCCAGCAGGACCCGGGAACTAAGTCCCTACGAGCAGTACTTC
>.|TRBJ2-3|.|TRBV6-5
CASSIRQATDTQYF
TGTGCCAGCAGTATTAGACAGGCCACAGATACGCAGTATTTT
>.|TRBJ2-1|.|TRBV4-1
CASSQSGSGDNEQFF
TGCGCCAGCAGTCAGAGCGGGTCAGGGGATAATGAGCAGTTCTTC
>.|TRBJ1-4|.|TRBV3-1/TRBV3-2
CASSQRDSEKLFF
TGTGCCAGCAGCCAAAGGGATTCTGAAAAACTGTTTTTT
>.|TRBJ1-1|.|TRBV5-6
CASSGRGAGTEAFF
TGTGCCAGCAGCGGACGAGGGGCTGGCACTGAAGCTTTCTTT
>TRBD1|TRBJ2-2|once|TRBV5-4
CASSFPTGANTGELFF
TGTGCCAGCAGCTTCCCGACAGGGGCGAACACCGGGGAGCTGTTTTTT
>.|TRBJ1-2|.|TRBV7-9
CASSPQLDGYTF
TGTGCCAGCAGCCCTCAGCTAGATGGCTACACCTTC
>.|TRBJ2-3|.|TRBV4-1
CASSPPKADTQYF
TGCGCCAGCAGCCCCCCCAAGGCAGATACGCAGTATTTT